The next 22 T cell receptor beta chains were all read from a single sample in a study of shared clonotypes between healthy human individuals. The assay was immunoSEQ multiplex PCR, and TCRdb's table has in-frame clones only and misses some. The table shows under 2,500,000 clones, with approximately 96% occurring only once. Source material: naive CD4+ T cells sorted from blood. Subset of the sample: CD45RA+ positively selected. The receptors originated from a man in his late teens or twenties in good health.

The rearrangement links TRBV9 to TRBJ2-3; D not resolved. This CDR3 is built from 15 residues. V was trimmed by 4 bases and J by 1 base, leaving 13 bases between them. CDR1 is SGDLS and CDR2 is YYNGEE in the germline V gene. The chain's CDR3 is CASSPGPTRTDTQYF. The CDR3 DNA follows: TGTGCCAGCAGCCCTGGACCCACCCGCACAGATACGCAGTATTTT.

This clone showed up just once. The chain links TRBV5-1 to TRBJ1-5; D is possibly TRBD1 (5 bases). V dropped 0 bases and J dropped 7 bases, with 20 bases sitting between them. The CDR3 sequence is 17 residues long. Germline-derived CDR1 and CDR2 are SGHRS and YFSETQ. Here the CDR3 DNA reads TGCGCCAGCAGCTTGGCCAAAGGGGCCGAATCGGTCCAGCCCCAGCATTTT. This translates into CASSLAKGAESVQPQHF.

The gene calls are TRBV7-2 and TRBJ2-1, with 10 bases matching TRBD2. J was trimmed by 8 bases and V by 1 base; bases with no gene match: 5. The CDR3 has 15 amino acids. The V gene's germline CDR1 is SGHTA and CDR2 FQGNSA. The CDR3 reads CASSLGLAGEDEQFF. DNA of the CDR3: TGTGCCAGCAGCTTAGGACTAGCGGGTGAAGATGAGCAGTTCTTC.

Comments on this clone: Other DNA sequences in this specimen translate into the identical CDR3. The V gene is TRBV30, the J gene TRBJ1-3; D is unresolved. The CDR3 spans 11 residues. Looked up from germline, CDR1 is GTSNPN and CDR2 is SVGIG (reference sequence). Deletions cut 5 bases from V and 4 bases from J, with 6 bases between. The CDR3 here is CAWGRGNTIYF. In nucleotides, the CDR3 is TGTGCCTGGGGGAGGGGAAACACCATATATTTT.

The chain employs TRBV7-2 and TRBJ2-1, with 9 bases matching TRBD2. The CDR3 has 16 amino acids. Germline V gene lookup returns CDR1 SGHTA and CDR2 FQGNSA. The V segment lost 1 base and the J segment 7 bases; nucleotides outside the gene matches: 8. The CDR3 sequence is CASSLGQGLAGNEQFF. The CDR3 DNA sequence: TGTGCCAGCAGCTTAGGCCAGGGACTAGCTGGTAATGAGCAGTTCTTC.

The chain couples TRBV7-9 to TRBJ1-6; 7 bases are a match to TRBD1. The CDR3 spans 15 residues. Trimming at V came to 4 bases and at J to 6 bases, leaving 6 bases not matched to a gene. Germline V gene data show CDR1 as SEHNR and CDR2 as FQNEAQ (reference sequence). This CDR3 reads CASSSRGQLNSPLHF. The DNA of the CDR3 is TGTGCCAGCAGCTCCCGGGGACAGCTTAATTCACCCCTCCACTTT.

This clone showed up just a few times. The chain has TRBV25-1 and TRBJ2-2; 9 positions match TRBD1. The trim removed 6 bases at V and 4 bases at J, leaving 3 bases unmatched. The CDR3 has 14 amino acids. Looked up from germline, CDR1 is MGHDK and CDR2 is SYGVNS. CDR3 bases: TGTGCCAGCAGGGGACAGGGTTTCACCGGGGAGCTGTTTTTT. Amino acid sequence: CASRGQGFTGELFF.

The chain carries TRBV5-6 and TRBJ2-5; 10 nucleotides line up with TRBD1. The junction had 3 bases not matched to a gene; V was cut back by 3 bases and J by 4 bases. This CDR3 contains 14 residues. Looked up from germline, CDR1 is SGHDT and CDR2 is YYEEEE. CDR3 sequence reads: CASSWGTGAETQYF. The CDR3 DNA reads as TGTGCCAGCAGCTGGGGGACAGGGGCAGAGACCCAGTACTTC.

J is TRBJ1-1 and V is TRBV5-6, with unresolved D. Trimming removed 1 base at V and 4 bases at J, with 17 bases between. From germline, CDR1 is SGHDT and CDR2 YYEEEE. This CDR3 is 16 amino acids long. In DNA, the CDR3 is TGTGCCAGCAGCTTGATAGGTGGGCCCTGGACCACTGAAGCTTTCTTT. As protein: CASSLIGGPWTTEAFF.

The CDR3 here is CASSTDRFYEAFF. The CDR3, as DNA: TGTGCCAGCAGCACCGACAGGTTTTATGAAGCTTTCTTT. The rearrangement joins TRBV7-8 to TRBJ1-1, with D possibly TRBD1 on 6 matching bases. Between the trimmed V and J ends, which lost 5 bases and 7 bases, there was a span of 14 bases. Germline CDR1 SGHVS, CDR2 FQNEAQ. The CDR3 extends over 13 amino acids.

The rearrangement joins TRBV4-1 to TRBJ1-6; TRBD1 is a possible D gene (6 bases). CDR1 MGHRA and CDR2 YSYEKL come from the germline V gene. V was cut by 3 bases and J by 9 bases, with 15 bases left in between. The CDR3 loop spans 15 amino acids. The CDR3 here is CASSQATGSVSPLHF. CDR3 sequence (DNA): TGCGCCAGCAGCCAGGCGACAGGTTCGGTTTCACCCCTCCACTTT.

The chain employs TRBV5-4 and TRBJ1-4, with D maybe TRBD1 (5 bases). V lost 0 bases and J lost 5, with 14 bases in between. The CDR3 totals 16 residues. The germline CDR1 and CDR2 sequences are SGHNT and YYREEE (reference sequence). This CDR3 is CASSLAGLGGNEKLFF. The CDR3 DNA sequence: TGTGCCAGCAGCTTGGCGGGGTTGGGGGGAAATGAAAAACTGTTTTTT.

Turning to this clone: The identical CDR3 is also encoded by other nucleotide sequences in the sample. The J gene is TRBJ2-3, the V gene TRBV5-4; tentative D call: TRBD2 (5 bases). Germline V gives CDR1 SGHNT, CDR2 YYREEE (reference sequence). This CDR3 is built from 13 residues. The V end lost 1 base, the J end lost 6 bases, and 9 bases lay between the germline ends. CDR3 residues: CASSLPLADTQYF. The CDR3 DNA sequence: TGTGCCAGCAGCTTGCCCCTAGCTGATACGCAGTATTTT. Combining the CDR3 with reference TRBV5-4 and TRBJ2-3 gives the whole variable domain ETGVTQSPTHLIKTRGQQVTLRCSSQSGHNTVSWYQQALGQGPQFIFQYYREEENGRGNFPPRFSGLQFPNYSSELNVNALELDDSALYLCASSLPLADTQYFGPGTRLTVL.

The CDR3 DNA reads TGTGCCAGCAGCTTAGTTACGGGACCGAGGGGAAATGAGCAGTTCTTC. Its protein is CASSLVTGPRGNEQFF. The chain combines TRBV7-2 with TRBJ2-1; D possibly uses TRBD1 or TRBD2 (5 bases each). The CDR3 sequence is 16 residues long. V gave up 1 base and J gave up 7 bases, with 17 bases separating them. CDR1 is SGHTA, CDR2 FQGNSA, per germline.

The chain links TRBV7-9 to TRBJ1-4; tentative D call: TRBD1 (5 bases). From germline, CDR1 is SEHNR and CDR2 FQNEAQ (reference sequence). The CDR3 sequence is 15 residues long. V lost 4 bases to trimming and J lost 4 bases, with 13 bases between them. The CDR3 DNA follows: TGTGCCAGCAGCTCAGGGACTGTACGTAATGAAAAACTGTTTTTT. Its translation is CASSSGTVRNEKLFF.

The chain joins TRBV28 to TRBJ2-7, with 9 bases aligning to TRBD2. From germline, CDR1 is MDHEN and CDR2 SYDVKM. The length of the CDR3 is 16 residues. The junction had 10 bases not matched to a gene; V was cut back by 4 bases and J by 3 bases. CDR3 DNA sequence: TGTGCCAGCAGTTCCGGCGGGGGGGGAAGGGTCTACGAGCAGTACTTC. Its translation: CASSSGGGGRVYEQYF.

The chain couples TRBV30 to TRBJ2-7; TRBD1 matches 7 bases. Trimming cost V 3 bases and J 5 bases; bases outside gene matches: 13. CDR1 is GTSNPN, CDR2 SVGIG, per germline (reference sequence). CDR3 length: 15 residues. CDR3 DNA sequence: TGTGCCTGGAGCCCAAGGGACAGAAGCAGCGACGAGCAGTACTTC. Translating it yields CAWSPRDRSSDEQYF.

This sequence joins TRBV10-2 and TRBJ1-2; no reliable D call. V lost 2 bases and J lost 6, with 10 bases in between. This CDR3 spans 13 amino acids. Germline assignment: CDR1 WSHSY and CDR2 SAAADI. The CDR3 loop is CASSEQKRNGYTF. CDR3 DNA: TGCGCCAGCAGTGAGCAGAAGCGTAATGGCTACACCTTC.

Regarding this clone: The sample contains more than one DNA sequence encoding this CDR3. V gene TRBV11-2 combines with J gene TRBJ1-1; a weak D match, TRBD1 (5 bases). The V end was cut by 1 base, the J end by 1 base, with 7 bases between. Germline assignment: CDR1 SGHAT and CDR2 FQNNGV. There are 14 residues in the CDR3. CDR3 coding DNA: TGTGCCAGCAGCTTAGTCGGGGGGAACACTGAAGCTTTCTTT. Protein: CASSLVGGNTEAFF.

Worth noting for this clone: Other nucleotide sequences in the sample specify the same CDR3. This rearrangement joins TRBV28 to TRBJ1-5; 10 bases map to TRBD1. The V gene end was trimmed by 5 bases and the J gene end by 2 bases; junction bases not matched to a gene: 3. Germline lookup yields CDR1 MDHEN and CDR2 SYDVKM. This CDR3 is 15 amino acids long. The CDR3: CASSPGTGGNQPQHF. As DNA, the CDR3 is TGTGCCAGCAGTCCAGGGACAGGGGGCAATCAGCCCCAGCATTTT.

V usage is TRBV5-1 and J usage is TRBJ2-7, with 9 bases fitting TRBD1. The germline V gene has CDR1 SGHRS and CDR2 YFSETQ. This CDR3 contains 14 residues. J lost 6 bases, V lost 2 bases, and 6 bases had no gene match. This chain's CDR3 is CASSLRDRASEQYF. Here the CDR3 DNA reads TGCGCCAGCAGCTTACGGGACAGGGCGTCCGAGCAGTACTTC.

To note about this clone: The sample has other DNA sequences that encode this CDR3 too. The rearrangement joins TRBV7-8 to TRBJ1-1; no definite D call. This CDR3 region has 13 residues. Germline V lookup: CDR1 SGHVS, CDR2 FQNEAQ. V was shortened by 3 bases and J by 0 bases, with 5 bases between the two germline ends. The CDR3 spells CASSFTVNTEAFF. DNA for the CDR3: TGTGCCAGCAGCTTTACGGTGAACACTGAAGCTTTCTTT.